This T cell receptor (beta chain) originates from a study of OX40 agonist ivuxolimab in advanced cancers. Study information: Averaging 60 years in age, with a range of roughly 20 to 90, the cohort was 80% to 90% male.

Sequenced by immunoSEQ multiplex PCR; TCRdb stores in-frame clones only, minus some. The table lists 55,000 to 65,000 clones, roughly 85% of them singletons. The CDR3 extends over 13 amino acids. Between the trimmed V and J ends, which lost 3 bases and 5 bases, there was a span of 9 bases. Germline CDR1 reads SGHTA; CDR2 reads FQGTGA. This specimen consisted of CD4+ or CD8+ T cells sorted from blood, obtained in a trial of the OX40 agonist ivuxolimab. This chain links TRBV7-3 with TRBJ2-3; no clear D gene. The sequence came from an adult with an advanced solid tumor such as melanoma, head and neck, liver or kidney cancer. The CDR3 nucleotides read TGTGCCAGCAGCTTTCGTTGGGGAGATACGCAGTATTTT. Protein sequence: CASSFRWGDTQYF.